This T cell receptor (beta chain) came from a study of vaccination effects on CD4 cells after COVID-19. This clone was recorded once. What it recognizes is unknown. ViraFEST expansion of antigen-specific CD4+ T cells with viral peptide pools preceded sequencing. The culture ran for 10 days before CD4+ T cells were isolated. No vaccinee had earlier SARS-CoV-2 infection, and nucleocapsid antibodies were negative. This CDR3 contains 15 residues. From germline, CDR1 is SGHAT and CDR2 FQNNGV. After removal of 1 base from V and 3 bases from J, the junction contained 2 bases not matched to a gene. Clones were read by immunoSEQ multiplex PCR, and TCRdb kept only the in-frame ones, dropping some. The sample records roughly 45,000 clones, roughly 72% being singletons.

The sample in question was CD4+ T cells from PBMCs cultured with SARS-CoV-2 spike peptides, obtained before COVID-19 vaccination. The chain joins TRBV11-2 to TRBJ2-5; 10 positions agree with TRBD2. This TCR was recovered from a human donor who received a COVID-19 vaccine. Here the CDR3 reads CASSLGLAGEETQYF. CDR3 sequence (DNA): TGTGCCAGCAGCTTAGGTCTAGCGGGGGAAGAGACCCAGTACTTC.